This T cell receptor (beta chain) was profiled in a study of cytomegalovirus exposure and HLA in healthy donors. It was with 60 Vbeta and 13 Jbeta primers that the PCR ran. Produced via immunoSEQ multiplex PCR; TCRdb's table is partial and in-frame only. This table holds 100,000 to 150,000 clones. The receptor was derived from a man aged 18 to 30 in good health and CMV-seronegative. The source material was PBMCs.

The CDR3 loop is CASSSRTDGEAFF. The CDR3 nucleotides are TGCGCCAGCAGCAGTCGGACAGATGGTGAAGCTTTCTTT. J is TRBJ1-1 and V is TRBV5-1, with a possible D match to TRBD1 (6 bases). CDR1 and CDR2 from the germline V gene are SGHRS and YFSETQ. CDR3 length: 13 residues. V was pared by 4 bases and J by 7 bases, with 14 bases between.